The sequence of this T cell receptor beta chain was determined in a study of glioma-infiltrating T cells after dendritic cell vaccination. Study-wide results and caveats: Higher pretreatment TIL content predicted longer progression-free time and survival.

No glioblastoma patient carried an isocitrate dehydrogenase mutation. Notes on this clone: Antigen unknown.

TCRB CDR3 was amplified from 2 ug genomic DNA or less. TCRdb keeps only in-frame clones here, not all; method: immunoSEQ multiplex PCR. The top ten clones hold about 3.2% of a sample with over 90,000 clones, over 65% of them seen once. V was pared by 2 bases and J by 8 bases, with 25 bases between. In germline, CDR1 is SNHLY, CDR2 FYNNEI. This CDR3 is built from 18 residues. This receptor was taken from a human donor with glioblastoma. The starting material was blood, obtained before dendritic cell vaccination. The genes are TRBV2 and TRBJ1-5; D is undetermined. The CDR3 here is CASSERPPTALLHEPQHF. The CDR3 bases are TGTGCCAGCAGTGAACGTCCCCCAACCGCACTTCTCCATGAGCCCCAGCATTTT.